These T cell receptor beta chains were read from a single sample in a study of blood T cell repertoires in COVID-19. The repertoire was sequenced with immunoSEQ multiplex PCR; TCRdb's copy has only in-frame clones and lacks some. The repertoire holds over 120,000 clones, with 75% to 90% as singletons. The sample taken for sequencing was PBMCs or T cells enriched from blood (not recorded which). The receptor source for this set is a man aged 45-65 years who had recovered from COVID-19. Each CDR3 is given with its conserved first and last residue. Each record gives: clone size, V gene, J gene, D gene, CDR3 protein, CDR3 DNA. The D gene is left open where the match is weak. Clone size is given for some rows only: seen once, a few or many times, or a class if the clone is expanded.

-,TRBV7-8,TRBJ1-2,-,CASSWPDSNYGYTF,TGTGCCAGCAGCTGGCCGGACAGTAACTATGGCTACACCTTC
-,TRBV7-9,TRBJ1-2,TRBD1,CASSLDRTGVYTF,TGTGCCAGCAGCTTAGACCGGACAGGCGTCTACACCTTC
-,TRBV18,TRBJ1-5,TRBD1,CASSPRTGRQPQHF,TGTGCCAGCTCACCAAGGACAGGGAGGCAGCCCCAGCATTTT
-,TRBV7-2,TRBJ1-2,TRBD1,CASSWTGNYGYTF,TGTGCCAGCAGCTGGACAGGGAACTATGGCTACACCTTC
-,TRBV5-1,TRBJ1-1,TRBD1,CASSRGQGNMNTEAFF,TGCGCCAGCAGCAGGGGACAGGGAAACATGAACACTGAAGCTTTCTTT
-,TRBV24-1,TRBJ2-7,TRBD1,CATSDLIGRGTHEQYF,TGTGCCACCAGTGATTTGATCGGCAGGGGGACGCACGAGCAGTACTTC
-,TRBV5-1,TRBJ1-2,TRBD1,CASSTDRGYGYTF,TGCGCCAGCAGCACGGACAGGGGCTATGGCTACACCTTC
-,TRBV11-2,TRBJ2-3,-,CASSPFGDTQYF,TGTGCCAGCAGCCCTTTCGGGGATACGCAGTATTTT
-,TRBV5-6,TRBJ1-2,TRBD1,CASRTEGGEGENYGYTF,TGTGCCAGCAGAACCGAAGGGGGCGAAGGGGAAAACTATGGCTACACCTTC
-,TRBV3-1/TRBV3-2,TRBJ1-2,TRBD1,CASSLRQGAGGYTF,TGTGCCAGCAGCCTTAGACAGGGGGCCGGTGGCTACACCTTC
-,TRBV11-3,TRBJ1-6,-,CASSRGNSPLHF,TGTGCCAGCAGTCGGGGTAATTCACCCCTCCACTTT
-,TRBV6-5,TRBJ1-3,-,CASLFGGDTIYF,TGTGCCAGCTTGTTTGGGGGGGACACCATATATTTT
-,TRBV6-6,TRBJ1-1,-,CAVSGGLNTEAFF,TGTGCCGTATCGGGGGGCCTGAACACTGAAGCTTTCTTT
-,TRBV21-1,TRBJ1-6,-,CASSQGQGGYSPLHF,TGTGCCAGCAGCCAGGGACAGGGCGGCTATTCACCCCTCCACTTT
once,TRBV27,TRBJ1-2,-,CASSSTGYGYGYTF,TGTGCCAGCAGTTCCACAGGGTACGGCTATGGCTACACCTTC
-,TRBV2,TRBJ1-5,TRBD1,CASSGDRGGPQHF,TGTGCCAGCAGCGGGGACAGGGGGGGGCCCCAGCATTTT
-,TRBV24-1,TRBJ1-1,TRBD1,CATSAGQANTEAFF,TGTGCCACCAGTGCGGGACAGGCGAACACTGAAGCTTTCTTT
-,TRBV19,TRBJ2-1,TRBD2,CASSIGDSGRGEQFF,TGTGCCAGTAGTATAGGCGATAGCGGGAGAGGTGAGCAGTTCTTC
-,TRBV2,TRBJ2-7,TRBD1,CARSIEVLTGTGDYEQYF,TGTGCCAGAAGCATAGAGGTTCTAACCGGGACAGGGGACTACGAGCAGTACTTC
-,TRBV4-1,TRBJ1-4,-,CASSQGATNEKLFF,TGCGCCAGCAGCCAAGGCGCAACTAATGAAAAACTGTTTTTT
-,TRBV5-1,TRBJ2-7,-,CASSLYAGSNEQYF,TGCGCCAGCAGCTTGTACGCGGGGTCCAACGAGCAGTACTTC
-,TRBV5-1,TRBJ1-1,-,CASSLGSFGAEAFF,TGCGCCAGCAGCTTGGGATCTTTCGGGGCTGAAGCTTTCTTT
-,TRBV20-1,TRBJ1-2,-,CSASEQYGYTF,TGCAGTGCTAGTGAACAGTATGGCTACACCTTC
once,TRBV28,TRBJ2-2,TRBD1,CASSLFSRQGTGELFF,TGTGCCAGCAGTTTATTCTCTCGACAGGGCACCGGGGAGCTGTTTTTT
-,TRBV12-3/TRBV12-4,TRBJ2-7,-,CASSLGGSYEQYF,TGTGCCAGCAGTTTAGGCGGATCCTACGAGCAGTACTTC
-,TRBV6-5,TRBJ1-2,TRBD1,CACFDRGLYGYTF,TGTGCCTGTTTTGACAGGGGGCTATATGGCTACACCTTC
-,TRBV28,TRBJ1-1,TRBD1,CASSLIGGTVNTEAFF,TGTGCCAGCAGTTTAATAGGGGGGACAGTGAACACTGAAGCTTTCTTT
-,TRBV5-6,TRBJ2-3,TRBD2,CASSFMGLPTPGTDTQYF,TGTGCCAGCAGCTTTATGGGACTACCCACGCCGGGCACAGATACGCAGTATTTT
-,TRBV28,TRBJ2-2,TRBD1,CASSRQGNTGELFF,TGTGCCAGCAGCCGACAGGGGAACACCGGGGAGCTGTTTTTT
-,TRBV30,TRBJ1-5,TRBD1,CAWSTGTGEAQPQHF,TGTGCCTGGAGTACGGGGACAGGGGAGGCTCAGCCCCAGCATTTT
-,TRBV5-1,TRBJ1-2,TRBD1,CASTLTGGYGYTF,TGCGCCAGCACCCTAACAGGGGGTTATGGCTACACCTTC
-,TRBV5-1,TRBJ1-3,-,CASSAAGAGNTIYF,TGCGCCAGCAGCGCCGCGGGGGCTGGAAACACCATATATTTT
-,TRBV11-2,TRBJ1-2,-,CASSYDVGAYGYTF,TGTGCCAGCAGCTATGACGTTGGGGCCTATGGCTACACCTTC
-,TRBV19,TRBJ2-6,-,CASSSAETGANVLTF,TGTGCCAGTAGTAGCGCTGAGACTGGGGCCAACGTCCTGACTTTC
-,TRBV7-2,TRBJ2-3,-,CASSSGVGGTDTQYF,TGTGCCAGCAGCTCGGGGGTCGGAGGAACAGATACGCAGTATTTT
-,TRBV2,TRBJ1-5,-,CASTGGLGNQPQHF,TGTGCCAGCACCGGGGGACTGGGCAATCAGCCCCAGCATTTT
-,TRBV24-1,TRBJ2-3,TRBD2,CATSAFRGGSTDTQYF,TGTGCCACCAGTGCGTTCCGGGGGGGAAGCACAGATACGCAGTATTTT
-,TRBV5-1,TRBJ1-5,-,CASRLGGNDQPQHF,TGCGCCAGCAGGCTGGGAGGGAACGATCAGCCCCAGCATTTT
-,TRBV7-9,TRBJ2-5,-,CASSQKETQYF,TGTGCCAGCAGCCAAAAAGAGACCCAGTACTTC
-,TRBV2,TRBJ1-6,TRBD1,CASSTDRGYSPLHF,TGTGCCAGCAGCACCGACAGGGGGTATTCACCCCTCCACTTT
-,TRBV7-2,TRBJ2-3,-,CASSSYTDTQYF,TGTGCCAGCAGCTCGTACACAGATACGCAGTATTTT
-,TRBV6-4,TRBJ2-3,-,CASSESQGGTDTQYF,TGTGCCAGCAGTGAGAGTCAGGGCGGCACAGATACGCAGTATTTT
-,TRBV6-5,TRBJ1-2,-,CASSLGPGGSLAF,TGTGCCAGCAGTTTAGGTCCCGGGGGGAGCCTGGCCTTC
-,TRBV19,TRBJ2-2,-,CASRDPGNTGELFF,TGTGCCAGTAGAGACCCGGGGAACACCGGGGAGCTGTTTTTT
-,TRBV19,TRBJ2-2,-,CASQYAPRNTGELFF,TGTGCCAGTCAGTACGCCCCTAGAAACACCGGGGAGCTGTTTTTT
few,TRBV7-9,TRBJ2-5,-,CASSSPPGSETQYF,TGTGCCAGCAGCTCCCCGCCGGGGTCGGAGACCCAGTACTTC
-,TRBV25-1,TRBJ2-3,-,CASSIKQGRTDTQYF,TGTGCCAGCAGCATAAAACAGGGGAGGACGGATACGCAGTATTTT
-,TRBV19,TRBJ1-5,-,CASSVRGDSNQPQHF,TGTGCCAGTAGTGTCCGGGGGGACAGCAATCAGCCCCAGCATTTT
-,TRBV19,TRBJ1-5,-,CASLVGGFGQPQHF,TGTGCCAGCCTAGTGGGTGGTTTTGGTCAGCCCCAGCATTTT
-,TRBV2,TRBJ1-4,TRBD1,CASRYRGTNEKLFF,TGTGCCAGCAGATACAGGGGAACTAATGAAAAACTGTTTTTT
once,TRBV28,TRBJ1-4,-,CASSLSWRGSNEKLFF,TGTGCCAGCAGTTTAAGTTGGAGAGGGTCTAATGAAAAACTGTTTTTT
once,TRBV5-6,TRBJ2-1,TRBD2,CASSLIAGDDEQFF,TGTGCCAGCAGCTTAATAGCGGGAGACGATGAGCAGTTCTTC
-,TRBV6-5,TRBJ2-1,-,CASRDLNSYNEQFF,TGTGCCAGCAGGGACTTGAACTCCTACAATGAGCAGTTCTTC
-,TRBV28,TRBJ1-5,-,CASSRDIRISNQPQHF,TGTGCCAGCAGCCGGGACATACGAATTAGCAATCAGCCCCAGCATTTT
-,TRBV6-6,TRBJ1-2,TRBD1,CASSLGTPGQGARGYGYTF,TGTGCCAGCAGTCTAGGGACGCCGGGACAGGGGGCCCGGGGATATGGCTACACCTTC
-,TRBV15,TRBJ1-2,-,CATSRDRGDGYTF,TGTGCCACCAGCAGAGATCGAGGTGATGGCTACACCTTC
-,TRBV6-5,TRBJ1-3,-,CASSSGQLLSGNTIYF,TGTGCCAGCAGTTCCGGACAGCTCCTCTCTGGAAACACCATATATTTT
-,TRBV28,TRBJ2-6,-,CASSSGTGLYGANVLTF,TGTGCCAGCAGCTCCGGGACTGGGCTCTATGGGGCCAACGTCCTGACTTTC
-,TRBV11-3,TRBJ2-1,TRBD2,CASSLSLAGAKDEQFF,TGTGCCAGCAGCCTCTCTTTAGCGGGGGCAAAAGATGAGCAGTTCTTC
-,TRBV19,TRBJ2-3,-,CASSIQGLYTDTQYF,TGTGCCAGTAGTATACAGGGACTCTACACAGATACGCAGTATTTT